This T cell receptor (beta chain) was found in a study of early T cells in non-severe SARS-CoV-2 infection. Study-wide context: Whole-blood bulk RNA, unsorted, was sequenced, and chains were unpaired.

Whole-study findings and limits: Using VDJdb, the matching emphasized anti-spike CD8 responses while missing private and CD4 specificities.

The CDR3 spans 14 residues. The germline gives CDR1 MDHEN, CDR2 SYDVKM. Unmatched junction bases numbered 10, after V lost 7 bases and J lost 4 bases. Individual cDNA molecules received unique molecular identifiers. TCRdb reprocessed the 5' RACE reads with MiXCR, giving one entry per CDR3 protein. The table records over 55,000 distinct CDR3 sequences, 8.5% to 9.5% of them present only once. Of note for this clonotype: No antigen is known for it.

The sequence came from an adult who was a healthcare worker with PCR-confirmed SARS-CoV-2 infection or an uninfected control (not recorded which). The sample was whole blood. The chain uses TRBV28 and TRBJ2-7, with 7 bases matching TRBD1. CDR3 in amino acids: CASTRTGTAYEQYV. DNA of the CDR3: TGTGCCAGCACCCGTACTGGGACAGCATACGAGCAGTACGTC.